This T cell receptor beta chain emerged from a study of blood T cells in healthy people across ages. Findings of the study overall: The fall in TCR beta diversity per million T cells was roughly linear with age. Compared with aged donors, long-lived donors showed fewer expanded clones, suggesting selection.

The germline CDR1 and CDR2 sequences are MNHNY and SVGAGI (reference sequence). The CDR3 sequence is 15 residues long. V was clipped by 2 bases and J by 3 bases, with 11 bases between them. This clonotype turned up a few times. Antigen: not known. Possible read error: a much larger clone is one base away. A J-beta primer mix and a sample-barcoded 5' primer were used in a second PCR of roughly 7 to 12 cycles. TCRdb re-analysed the 5' RACE reads in MiXCR, keeping a single row per CDR3 protein. Of over 500,000 distinct CDR3 sequences in the sample, over 40% were seen once. What was sequenced was blood. V is TRBV6-6 and J is TRBJ2-1; the D gene could be TRBD1 or TRBD2 (5 bases each). This clonotype was obtained from a woman aged 80 or older in good health. The CDR3 nucleotides read TGTGCCAGCAGTTACGAGGGACGGGTCTACAATGAGCAGTTCTTC. It is translated as CASSYEGRVYNEQFF.